Listed below are T cell receptor beta chains from one sample, sequenced in a study of blood T cell repertoires in COVID-19. Clones were read by immunoSEQ multiplex PCR, and TCRdb kept only the in-frame ones, dropping some. The sample has fewer than 400,000 clones; 80% to 95% are singletons. The material sequenced was PBMCs or T cells enriched from blood (not recorded which). Source of these receptors: a woman in her twenties or thirties who had recovered from COVID-19. Both conserved end residues are part of each CDR3. A D gene is named only where the DNA matches it firmly. The size field is filled for only some rows; it gives once, few, many or a size class.

TRBV11-3	NA	NA	TRBJ2-7	TGTGCCAGCAGCCAGTACGACTCCTACGAGCAGTACTTC	CASSQYDSYEQYF
TRBV27	NA	TRBD1	TRBJ2-7	TGTGCCAGCAGTTTAACAGGGGGCTCCTACGAGCAGTACTTC	CASSLTGGSYEQYF
TRBV5-6	NA	NA	TRBJ2-1	TGTGCCAGCAGATTTAGCGGTTACAATGAGCAGTTCTTC	CASRFSGYNEQFF
TRBV27	NA	NA	TRBJ1-1	TGTGCCAGCAGTTTCGGGACACCGGTGAACACTGAAGCTTTCTTT	CASSFGTPVNTEAFF
TRBV5-1	NA	NA	TRBJ1-2	TGCGCCAGCAGCCCTGACCCGGGGGACTATGGCTACACCTTC	CASSPDPGDYGYTF
TRBV18	once	TRBD1	TRBJ1-4	TGTGCCAGCTCTCCGACTACAGGGGTTCGGGAAAAACTGTTTTTT	CASSPTTGVREKLFF
TRBV28	NA	NA	TRBJ2-5	TGTGCCAGCAGTCACATGGGGACATTTGATCAAGAGACCCAGTACTTC	CASSHMGTFDQETQYF
TRBV5-5	NA	NA	TRBJ2-1	TGTGCCAGCAGCGCAAAGCAGATCGGACAAGTCCGCAATGAGCAGTTCTTC	CASSAKQIGQVRNEQFF
TRBV2	NA	TRBD2	TRBJ2-2	TGTGCCAGCAGCCCAACTAGCGGGAGAGGGACCGGGGAGCTGTTTTTT	CASSPTSGRGTGELFF
TRBV28	NA	TRBD1	TRBJ2-1	TGTGCCAGCAGTAACATTCCGGGACAGGGTGGTAGAGGGCAGTTCTTC	CASSNIPGQGGRGQFF
TRBV5-1	NA	TRBD2	TRBJ2-3	TGCGCCAGCAGCTTACAGCGGGGCTCCAGGACAGATACGCAGTATTTT	CASSLQRGSRTDTQYF
TRBV11-2	NA	TRBD1	TRBJ2-7	TGTGCCAGCAGCTCAAGCGGCGGGACAGGGAATCGGTACGAGCAGTACTTC	CASSSSGGTGNRYEQYF
TRBV11-2	NA	TRBD2	TRBJ2-3	TGTGCCAGCAGCTTCTCCCTAGCGGGAGCAGGAGATACGCAGTATTTT	CASSFSLAGAGDTQYF
TRBV7-9	NA	NA	TRBJ2-5	TGTGCCAGCAGCCATGAAACAGGGATGAAGACCCAGTACTTC	CASSHETGMKTQYF
TRBV5-1	NA	NA	TRBJ1-4	TGCGCCAGCAGCTTGCCAGGTCCGAATGAAAAACTGTTTTTT	CASSLPGPNEKLFF
TRBV15	NA	NA	TRBJ1-2	TGTGCCACCAGCGAGCTCAGGGTGGGATATGGCTACACCTTC	CATSELRVGYGYTF
TRBV7-2	NA	NA	TRBJ1-6	TGTGCCAGCAGCTTAGGGACAGCGAATTCACCCCTCCACTTT	CASSLGTANSPLHF
TRBV29-1	NA	TRBD2	TRBJ2-7	TGCAGCGTTGAAGATGGATTCAAGCGGGGTCCCTACGAGCAGTACTTC	CSVEDGFKRGPYEQYF
TRBV7-2	NA	TRBD1	TRBJ1-5	TGTGCCAGCAGCCCCACTGGAGACAGGGCTCAGCATTTT	CASSPTGDRAQHF
TRBV28	few	NA	TRBJ2-7	TGTGCCATCCAATACGAGCAGTACTTC	CAIQYEQYF
TRBV28	NA	TRBD2	TRBJ2-7	TGTGCCAGCAGTCCAACGCTCACGACTAGCGGGAGTTCCCACGAGCAGTACTTC	CASSPTLTTSGSSHEQYF